Each of the 15 T cell receptor beta chains below was sequenced from the same sample in a study of T cell responses to AZD1222 COVID-19 vaccine. The data were produced by immunoSEQ multiplex PCR, yet TCRdb's version contains in-frame clones alone and is incomplete. The sample has 110,000 or so clones, about 91% seen once. The source material was peripheral blood, sampled 28 days after the second AZD1222 dose. The receptor set was obtained from an adult who received the AZD1222 COVID-19 vaccine.

The chain joins TRBV19 to TRBJ2-5; either TRBD1 or TRBD2 may supply D (5 bases each). Germline V gene sequence: CDR1 LNHDA, CDR2 SQIVND (reference sequence). Trimming shortened V by 3 bases and J by 4 bases, and 9 bases separated the two germline ends. The CDR3 sequence is 13 residues long. CDR3 protein: CASSISGAETQYF. CDR3 coding DNA: TGTGCCAGTAGTATTTCCGGGGCAGAGACCCAGTACTTC. Full variable domain (rest looked up from reference TRBV19 and TRBJ2-5): DGGITQSPKYLFRKEGQNVTLSCEQNLNHDAMYWYRQDPGQGLRLIYYSQIVNDFQKGDIAEGYSVSREKKESFPLTVTSAQKNPTAFYLCASSISGAETQYFGPGTRLLVL.

CDR3 amino acids: CASNIGTSGGSDTQYF. The CDR3 coding sequence is TGTGCCAGTAATATCGGGACTAGCGGGGGCTCAGATACGCAGTATTTT. The genes are TRBV19 and TRBJ2-3; 14 nucleotides match TRBD2. CDR3 length equals 16 residues. Trimming took 7 bases from V and 4 from J; bases not matched to a gene: 7. Germline CDR1 is LNHDA and CDR2 is SQIVND (reference sequence).

Concerning this clone: Other DNA sequences from this sample encode an identical CDR3 as well. The chain couples TRBV4-2 to TRBJ2-7; the D is unclear. The CDR3 has 14 amino acids. From germline, CDR1 is LGHNA and CDR2 YNFKEQ. Trimming removed 0 bases at V and 1 base at J, with 7 bases between. The CDR3 coding sequence is TGTGCCAGCAGCCAAGATACAGATTCCTACGAGCAGTACTTC. Translated, it gives CASSQDTDSYEQYF.

The chain links TRBV11-2 to TRBJ2-5; TRBD2 agrees at 9 bases. This CDR3 spans 14 amino acids. Germline V gives CDR1 SGHAT, CDR2 FQNNGV. The J segment lost 5 bases and the V segment lost 5 bases, leaving 6 bases of the junction unmatched. CDR3 sequence (DNA): TGTGCCAGCAGCATGGGACTAGCCCGGGAGACCCAGTACTTC. This codes for CASSMGLARETQYF.

The sample holds a few counts of this clone. This sequence joins TRBV18 and TRBJ1-6, with 8 bases fitting TRBD1. Germline-derived CDR1 and CDR2 are KGHSH and LQKENI. The CDR3 is 17 amino acids. Trimming removed 0 bases from V and 8 bases from J; junction bases left unmatched: 9. The CDR3 bases are TGTGCCAGCTCACCACCCGGGACAGGCGGGGGGCATTCACCCCTCCACTTT. Protein sequence: CASSPPGTGGGHSPLHF.

The chain recombines TRBV9 with TRBJ1-2, with D tentatively TRBD1 (6 bases). CDR3 length equals 15 residues. CDR1 SGDLS and CDR2 YYNGEE come from the germline V gene. V shed 4 bases and J shed 4 bases, with 17 bases lying between them. The CDR3 here is CASSPGTNLGYGYTF. CDR3 DNA sequence: TGTGCCAGCAGCCCCGGGACAAACCTTGGCTATGGCTACACCTTC.

V gene TRBV7-2 combines with J gene TRBJ1-1; D is uncertain. V was trimmed by 5 bases and J by 8 bases, leaving 24 bases between them. The CDR3 runs to 16 residues. Looked up from germline, CDR1 is SGHTA and CDR2 is FQGNSA. The CDR3 coding sequence is TGTGCCAGCAGCGTTAATAGGATTGCTGTCCTTAGGGAAGCTTTCTTT. Protein product: CASSVNRIAVLREAFF.

V is TRBV7-9 and J is TRBJ2-1; D ambiguous. V lost 5 bases and J 2 bases, leaving 10 bases between the germline ends. CDR1 SEHNR and CDR2 FQNEAQ come from the germline V gene (reference sequence). CDR3 length equals 14 residues. As DNA, the CDR3 is TGTGCCAGCAGCCCCCAGACACCCTACAATGAGCAGTTCTTC. Amino acids: CASSPQTPYNEQFF. The full variable domain, rest sourced from reference TRBV7-9 and TRBJ2-1, is DTGVSQNPRHKITKRGQNVTFRCDPISEHNRLYWYRQTLGQGPEFLTYFQNEAQLEKSRLLSDRFSAERPKGSFSTLEIQRTEQGDSAMYLCASSPQTPYNEQFFGPGTRLTVL.

The chain uses TRBV10-1 and TRBJ1-1; D gene ambiguous. The length of the CDR3 is 13 residues. The germline V gene encodes CDR1 WNHNN and CDR2 SYGVQD (reference sequence). Trimming cost V 0 bases and J 4 bases, with 6 bases left between them. CDR3 loop: CASSESRATEAFF. CDR3 DNA: TGCGCCAGCAGTGAGTCGAGGGCCACTGAAGCTTTCTTT.

The V and J genes are TRBV27 and TRBJ2-7, with D uncertain. Per germline, CDR1 MNHEY and CDR2 SMNVEV (reference sequence). The CDR3 extends over 15 amino acids. Trimming pared 6 bases from V and 1 base from J, leaving 16 bases between. In nucleotides, the CDR3 is TGTGCCAGCAGCACTATTCTCGACAAATCCTACGAGCAGTACTTC. Amino acids: CASSTILDKSYEQYF.

The count of this clone is one. This CDR3 reads CASKAGSSGNTIYF. CDR3 bases: TGTGCCAGTAAGGCAGGGAGCTCTGGAAACACCATATATTTT. The gene calls are TRBV19 and TRBJ1-3; possibly TRBD1 for D (5 bases). The CDR3 runs to 14 residues. V lost 7 bases, J lost 0 bases, and 10 bases lay in between. Germline lookup yields CDR1 LNHDA and CDR2 SQIVND (reference sequence).

CDR3 coding DNA: TGTGCCAGCAGTTACGATCGGGATTCACCCCTCCACTTT. This translates into CASSYDRDSPLHF. V is TRBV6-6 and J is TRBJ1-6, with D unclear. The CDR3 loop spans 13 amino acids. The ends were cut back, 2 bases at V and 8 bases at J, with 7 bases in the middle. The germline V gene encodes CDR1 MNHNY and CDR2 SVGAGI (reference sequence).

The CDR3 sequence is CASSPSRDRDRSPLHF. The CDR3 DNA is TGTGCCAGCAGCCCAAGCCGGGACAGGGATCGCTCACCCCTCCACTTT. This chain links TRBV7-2 with TRBJ1-6; the match to TRBD1 covers 9 bases. Germline-derived CDR1 and CDR2 are SGHTA and FQGNSA. With 5 bases clipped from V and 10 bases from J, the junction kept 12 bases outside the gene matches. This CDR3 contains 16 residues.

This clone showed up just a few times. This rearrangement joins TRBV20-1 to TRBJ2-7, with TRBD2 matching 7 bases. CDR1 and CDR2 from the germline V gene are DFQATT and SNEGSKA (reference sequence). This CDR3 contains 14 residues. The trim removed 3 bases at V and 0 bases at J, leaving 5 bases unmatched. The CDR3 coding sequence is TGCAGTGCTAGTATCGGGGGGAGCTCCTACGAGCAGTACTTC. This gives the protein CSASIGGSSYEQYF.

The V and J genes are TRBV7-9 and TRBJ2-5; a possible D gene is TRBD2 (5 bases). Trimming shortened V by 5 bases and J by 3 bases, and 13 bases separated the two germline ends. The CDR3 covers 14 residues. Germline lookup yields CDR1 SEHNR and CDR2 FQNEAQ (reference sequence). In nucleotides, the CDR3 is TGTGCCAGCAGCCTCGGGGTGGGCGAAGAGACCCAGTACTTC. Its translation: CASSLGVGEETQYF.